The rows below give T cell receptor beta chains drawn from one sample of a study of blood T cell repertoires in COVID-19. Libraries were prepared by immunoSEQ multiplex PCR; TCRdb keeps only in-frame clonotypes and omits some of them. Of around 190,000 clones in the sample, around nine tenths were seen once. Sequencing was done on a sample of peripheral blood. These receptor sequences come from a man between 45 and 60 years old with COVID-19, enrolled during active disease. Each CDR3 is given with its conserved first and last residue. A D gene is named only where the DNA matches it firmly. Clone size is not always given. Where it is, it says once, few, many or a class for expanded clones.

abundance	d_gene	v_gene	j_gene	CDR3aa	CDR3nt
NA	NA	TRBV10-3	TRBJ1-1	CATRTENTEAFF	TGTGCCACCAGGACAGAGAACACTGAAGCTTTCTTT
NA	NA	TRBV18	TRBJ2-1	CASSFGSDNEQFF	TGTGCCAGCTCATTCGGGAGTGACAATGAGCAGTTCTTC
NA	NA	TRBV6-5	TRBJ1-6	CASSYSVNSPLHF	TGTGCCAGCAGTTATTCGGTTAATTCACCCCTCCACTTT
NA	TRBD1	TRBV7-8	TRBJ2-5	CASSVHRGLETQYF	TGTGCCAGCAGCGTTCACAGGGGGCTGGAGACCCAGTACTTC
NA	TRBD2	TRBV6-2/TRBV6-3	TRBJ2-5	CASSYSILAGGETQYF	TGTGCCAGCAGTTACTCGATCCTAGCGGGGGGGGAAACCCAGTACTTC
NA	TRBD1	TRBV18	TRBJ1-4	CASSPGQGAEKLFF	TGTGCCAGCTCACCGGGGCAGGGGGCTGAAAAACTGTTTTTT
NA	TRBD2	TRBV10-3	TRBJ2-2	CAISESSSGRTGELFF	TGTGCCATCAGTGAGTCGTCTAGCGGGAGAACCGGGGAGCTGTTTTTT
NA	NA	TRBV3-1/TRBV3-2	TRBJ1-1	CASSRDGRGGTEAFF	TGTGCCAGCAGCCGGGACGGCCGAGGGGGAACTGAAGCTTTCTTT
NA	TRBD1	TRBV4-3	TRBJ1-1	CASSHSTGATEAFF	TGCGCCAGCAGCCACTCTACAGGGGCCACTGAAGCTTTCTTT
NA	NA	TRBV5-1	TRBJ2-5	CASSLAGLGGQETQYF	TGCGCCAGCAGCTTGGCCGGTTTGGGGGGACAAGAGACCCAGTACTTC
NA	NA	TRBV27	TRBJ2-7	CASSSLTLRSYEQYF	TGTGCCAGCAGTTCCCTCACCCTGAGGTCCTACGAGCAGTACTTC
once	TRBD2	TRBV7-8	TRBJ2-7	CASTLTSGRANFHEQYF	TGTGCCAGCACCTTAACTAGCGGGAGGGCCAACTTCCACGAGCAGTACTTC
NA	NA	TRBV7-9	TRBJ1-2	CALLGTRDYYGYTF	TGTGCCCTCCTGGGGACAAGAGACTACTATGGCTACACCTTC
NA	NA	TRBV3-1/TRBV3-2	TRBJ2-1	CASSPTYSGGSYNEQFF	TGTGCCAGCAGCCCGACGTATTCAGGAGGCTCCTACAATGAGCAGTTCTTC
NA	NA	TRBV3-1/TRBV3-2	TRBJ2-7	CASSQEVRGGYEQYF	TGTGCCAGCAGCCAAGAGGTCCGGGGAGGCTACGAGCAGTACTTC
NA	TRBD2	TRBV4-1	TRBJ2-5	CASSQVKAGVETQYF	TGCGCCAGCAGCCAAGTAAAAGCGGGAGTAGAGACCCAGTACTTC
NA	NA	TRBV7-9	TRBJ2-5	CASSSGLLGETQYF	TGTGCCAGCAGCTCCGGACTCCTGGGGGAGACCCAGTACTTC
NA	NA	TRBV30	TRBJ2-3	CAWGPRYF	TGTGCCTGGGGGCCGAGGTATTTT
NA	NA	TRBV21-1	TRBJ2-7	CASSKGGTGTPLYEQYF	TGTGCCAGCAGCAAAGGCGGGACAGGGACCCCCCTCTACGAGCAGTACTTC
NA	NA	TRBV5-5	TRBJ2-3	CASSFLVRDTQYF	TGTGCCAGCAGCTTCTTAGTGCGCGATACGCAGTATTTT
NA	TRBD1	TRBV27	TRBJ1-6	CASRRTGEIENSPLHF	TGTGCCAGCAGAAGGACAGGGGAGATAGAAAATTCACCCCTCCACTTT
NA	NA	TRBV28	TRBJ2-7	CASSPTGLYEQYF	TGTGCCAGCAGTCCCACAGGGCTCTACGAGCAGTACTTC
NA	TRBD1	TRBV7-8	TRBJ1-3	CASSLGTGRSGNTIYF	TGTGCCAGCAGCTTGGGGACAGGCCGCTCTGGAAACACCATATATTTT
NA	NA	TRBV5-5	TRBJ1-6	CASSRAVGRGSYNSPLHF	TGTGCCAGCAGCCGGGCCGTCGGGAGAGGCTCCTATAATTCACCCCTCCACTTT
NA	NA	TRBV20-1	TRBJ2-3	CSAPLTDTQYF	TGCAGTGCTCCCCTCACAGATACGCAGTATTTT
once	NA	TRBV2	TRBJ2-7	CASTPGQDYEQYF	TGTGCCAGCACTCCAGGGCAGGACTACGAGCAGTACTTC
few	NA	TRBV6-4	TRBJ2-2	CASRHRVDGELFF	TGTGCCAGCAGACACAGGGTCGACGGGGAGCTGTTTTTT
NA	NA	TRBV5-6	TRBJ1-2	CASSLAQGTTGYTF	TGTGCCAGCAGCTTAGCGCAGGGGACGACTGGCTACACCTTC
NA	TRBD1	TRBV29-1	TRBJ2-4	CSAQGADGNIQYF	TGCAGCGCCCAGGGGGCAGATGGGAACATTCAGTACTTC
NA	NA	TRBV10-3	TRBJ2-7	CAISSFRNEQYF	TGTGCCATCAGTTCTTTTCGTAACGAGCAGTACTTC
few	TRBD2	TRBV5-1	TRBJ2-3	CASSLASGGPSADTQYF	TGCGCCAGCAGCTTGGCATCGGGAGGGCCCTCTGCAGATACGCAGTATTTT
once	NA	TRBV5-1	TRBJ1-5	CASSPSGYQPQHF	TGCGCCAGCAGCCCCTCGGGGTATCAGCCCCAGCATTTT
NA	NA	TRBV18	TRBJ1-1	CASSPGGFPEAFF	TGTGCCAGCTCACCAGGGGGGTTCCCTGAAGCTTTCTTT
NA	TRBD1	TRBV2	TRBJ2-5	CASSVQGDWLGETQYF	TGTGCCAGCAGTGTACAGGGGGATTGGCTAGGAGAGACCCAGTACTTC
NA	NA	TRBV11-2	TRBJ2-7	CASSLVEGGYEQYF	TGTGCCAGCAGCTTAGTAGAGGGAGGTTACGAGCAGTACTTC
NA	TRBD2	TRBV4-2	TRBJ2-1	CASSQGGSGSSYNEQFF	TGTGCCAGCAGCCAAGGTGGTAGCGGGAGCTCCTACAATGAGCAGTTCTTC
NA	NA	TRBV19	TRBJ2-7	CASSLEDSYEQYF	TGTGCCAGTAGTTTGGAGGACTCCTACGAGCAGTACTTC
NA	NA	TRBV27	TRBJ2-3	CASSPLAVGDTQYF	TGTGCCAGCAGTCCCTTAGCGGTGGGAGATACGCAGTATTTT
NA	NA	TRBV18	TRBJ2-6	CASSPIAPPGANVLTF	TGTGCCAGCTCACCAATTGCGCCCCCTGGGGCCAACGTCCTGACTTTC
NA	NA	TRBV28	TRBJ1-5	CASSVGAPGRRGLGNQPQHF	TGTGCCAGCAGCGTAGGGGCCCCGGGACGGCGGGGGTTAGGCAATCAGCCCCAGCATTTT
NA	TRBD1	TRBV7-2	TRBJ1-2	CASSVDRDYGYTF	TGTGCCAGTAGCGTTGACAGGGACTATGGCTACACCTTC
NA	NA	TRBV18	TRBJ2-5	CASSPLESLGLAQYF	TGTGCCAGCTCACCACTGGAGTCGCTAGGTTTAGCCCAGTACTTC
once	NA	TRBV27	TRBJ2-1	CASRFLGTSSYNEQFF	TGTGCCAGCAGGTTCTTGGGGACAAGCTCCTACAATGAGCAGTTCTTC